The sequence of this T cell receptor beta chain was determined in a study of blood T cell repertoires in COVID-19. On the study more broadly: Both acute and convalescent COVID-19 samples were obtained from the United States, Italy and Spain. T cells, B-cell-depleted T cells, or PBMCs provided the cDNA or gDNA that served as material.

During active infection, Seattle patients enrolled and were then monitored through disease. CDR1 LGHNA and CDR2 YNFKEQ come from the germline V gene. The CDR3 is 12 amino acids. Trimming left V 6 bases short and J 4 bases short, with 10 bases between. As to this clone: Other DNA sequences in the same sample also yield this CDR3.

In the original analysis: Amplification of reference gene primers was used by the study to estimate nucleated cell counts. Sequencing was performed with immunoSEQ multiplex PCR; in TCRdb, only in-frame clones are kept and a portion is missing. V and J calls and clone size are those listed in that table; D and trimming were worked out from the DNA. The sample yields about 300,000 clones, around nine tenths seen once. Material: peripheral blood. This receptor was obtained from a woman aged 25 to 39 with COVID-19, enrolled during active disease. V gene TRBV4-2 combines with J gene TRBJ2-7; perhaps TRBD2 as D (6 bases). This chain's CDR3 is CASSFGGYEQYF. Here the CDR3 DNA reads TGTGCCAGCAGTTTTGGAGGGTACGAGCAGTACTTC.